Sequencing of this TCR beta chain was carried out in a study of blood T cell repertoires in COVID-19. Per the study methods: Amplification of reference gene primers provided the estimated nucleated cell counts. The method was immunoSEQ multiplex PCR; TCRdb's version includes in-frame clones alone and lacks a portion of them. Clone size and V and J calls were adopted from that table, with D and trimming inferred from the DNA. This table holds about 200,000 clones, 80% to 85% found once. The CDR3 length is 15 residues. V lost 8 bases to trimming and J lost 8 bases; unmatched junction nucleotides: 17. Germline V lookup: CDR1 MNHNY, CDR2 SVGAGI (reference sequence).

The rearrangement uses TRBV6-6 and TRBJ1-2; 7 bases line up with TRBD1. This TCR was recovered from a woman of 80 years or more with COVID-19, enrolled during active disease. The sequenced sample consisted of peripheral blood. The CDR3, as DNA: TGTGCCAGCCGGGCAGGGGGTCTGATGGGTATAGGCTACACCTTC. Amino acids: CASRAGGLMGIGYTF.